Listed below are T cell receptor beta chains from one sample, sequenced in a study of Graves' ophthalmopathy and Graves' hyperthyroidism. TCRdb re-called the multiplex PCR reads through MiXCR, storing one row per CDR3 protein. This sample carries approximately 700,000 distinct CDR3 sequences, 35% to 50% of them seen once, and the ten largest clones take about 3.3%. Material: peripheral blood. Source of these receptors: an adult man with Graves' ophthalmopathy. The CDR3 runs from the conserved cysteine through the conserved F or W. Each record gives: clone size, V gene, D gene, J gene, CDR3 protein, CDR3 DNA. The D gene is left open where the match is weak. Clone size is stated in some rows and not others, as once, few, many or a class when expanded.

size: many; V: TRBV12-3/TRBV12-4; D: TRBD1; J: TRBJ2-5; CDR3: CASTPTGSVETQYF; DNA: TGTGCCAGCACCCCGACAGGGAGTGTCGAGACCCAGTACTTC
size: few; V: TRBV6-1; D: .; J: TRBJ2-7; CDR3: CASSEGPSGYEQYF; DNA: TGTGCCAGCAGTGAAGGGCCTAGTGGGTACGAGCAGTACTTC
size: .; V: TRBV29-1; D: .; J: TRBJ2-5; CDR3: CSAERSGTQETQYF; DNA: TGCAGCGCTGAACGTTCAGGGACTCAAGAGACCCAGTACTTC
size: many; V: TRBV11-3; D: .; J: TRBJ2-5; CDR3: CASSLDAGAGGETQYF; DNA: TGTGCCAGCAGCTTAGATGCGGGGGCTGGGGGTGAGACCCAGTACTTC
size: .; V: TRBV24-1; D: TRBD1; J: TRBJ2-7; CDR3: CATVKTGAYEQYF; DNA: TGTGCCACCGTCAAGACAGGGGCCTACGAGCAGTACTTC
size: once; V: TRBV10-3; D: .; J: TRBJ2-5; CDR3: CAISPSNQPQYF; DNA: TGTGCCATCAGCCCATCCAATCAGCCCCAGTACTTC
size: few; V: TRBV9; D: TRBD1; J: TRBJ1-2; CDR3: CASRQGPGQGSPHYGYTF; DNA: TGTGCCAGCAGGCAAGGACCGGGACAGGGGTCCCCACACTATGGCTACACCTTC
size: .; V: TRBV19; D: TRBD1; J: TRBJ2-5; CDR3: CASRGQDQETQYF; DNA: TGTGCCAGTAGGGGACAGGACCAAGAGACCCAGTACTTC
size: few; V: TRBV20-1; D: .; J: TRBJ2-5; CDR3: CSASLRLALDGRGTETQYF; DNA: TGCAGTGCTAGTCTTCGCCTAGCCCTCGACGGGCGAGGGACAGAGACCCAGTACTTC
size: .; V: TRBV4-3; D: .; J: TRBJ1-2; CDR3: CASSQASARALMIF; DNA: TGCGCCAGCAGCCAAGCGTCCGCCCGGGCTTTGATGATCTTC
size: .; V: TRBV24-1; D: TRBD1; J: TRBJ2-5; CDR3: CATATGGGETQYF; DNA: TGTGCCACCGCTACAGGGGGCGGCGAGACCCAGTACTTC
size: few; V: TRBV4-2; D: TRBD1; J: TRBJ1-1; CDR3: CASSHEIDRAENTEAFF; DNA: TGTGCCAGCAGCCATGAAATAGACAGGGCCGAGAACACTGAAGCTTTCTTT
size: many; V: TRBV7-8; D: TRBD2; J: TRBJ2-7; CDR3: CASSLGLAVEQYF; DNA: TGTGCCAGCAGCTTAGGACTAGCGGTCGAGCAGTACTTC
size: .; V: TRBV19; D: .; J: TRBJ1-1; CDR3: CASSPPGTRSTEAFF; DNA: TGTGCCAGTAGTCCCCCAGGAACGAGGTCCACTGAAGCTTTCTTT
size: .; V: TRBV4-2; D: TRBD1; J: TRBJ1-1; CDR3: CASSQEQGGGTEAFF; DNA: TGTGCCAGCAGCCAAGAACAGGGGGGCGGCACTGAAGCTTTCTTT
size: many; V: TRBV2; D: .; J: TRBJ2-2; CDR3: CASSGLHTGELFF; DNA: TGTGCCAGCAGTGGACTACACACCGGGGAGCTGTTTTTT
size: .; V: TRBV25-1; D: .; J: TRBJ2-5; CDR3: CASSVLSASETQYF; DNA: TGTGCCAGCAGTGTCCTTAGCGCTTCAGAGACCCAGTACTTC
size: many; V: TRBV19; D: .; J: TRBJ1-2; CDR3: CASSVTDYGYTF; DNA: TGTGCCAGTAGTGTGACAGACTATGGCTACACCTTC
size: .; V: TRBV5-6; D: .; J: TRBJ1-1; CDR3: CASSFIQGGEAFF; DNA: TGTGCCAGCAGCTTTATACAGGGCGGTGAAGCTTTCTTT
size: many; V: TRBV7-3; D: TRBD1; J: TRBJ2-7; CDR3: CASSPGQGYEQYF; DNA: TGTGCCAGCAGCCCGGGACAGGGCTACGAGCAGTACTTC
size: .; V: TRBV6-1; D: .; J: TRBJ1-5; CDR3: CASLTAYSNQPQHF; DNA: TGTGCCAGCTTGACAGCATATAGCAATCAGCCCCAGCATTTT
size: few; V: TRBV12-3/TRBV12-4; D: .; J: TRBJ1-2; CDR3: CASRTKGGGGGYTF; DNA: TGTGCCAGCAGAACGAAGGGGGGGGGAGGAGGCTACACCTTC
size: .; V: TRBV25-1; D: TRBD1; J: TRBJ1-2; CDR3: CASSEWATGGGGYTF; DNA: TGTGCCAGCAGTGAATGGGCGACAGGGGGCGGTGGCTACACCTTC
size: .; V: TRBV7-9; D: .; J: TRBJ2-1; CDR3: CASSLVSSEQFF; DNA: TGTGCCAGCAGCTTAGTAAGTAGTGAGCAGTTCTTC
size: .; V: TRBV5-1; D: TRBD2; J: TRBJ2-7; CDR3: CARPGLAIYEQYF; DNA: TGCGCCAGACCGGGACTAGCGATCTACGAGCAGTACTTC
size: many; V: TRBV7-9; D: TRBD1; J: TRBJ2-2; CDR3: CARDRANTGELFF; DNA: TGTGCCAGGGACAGGGCGAACACCGGGGAGCTGTTTTTT
size: many; V: TRBV5-1; D: .; J: TRBJ2-7; CDR3: CASSLPWATGEQYF; DNA: TGCGCCAGCAGCTTGCCATGGGCCACAGGGGAGCAGTACTTC
size: .; V: TRBV7-2; D: TRBD1; J: TRBJ1-5; CDR3: CASSSYRGQPQHF; DNA: TGTGCCAGCAGCTCGTACAGGGGACAGCCCCAGCATTTT
size: many; V: TRBV7-6; D: .; J: TRBJ1-5; CDR3: CASSPRPWPQHF; DNA: TGTGCCAGCAGCCCCCGCCCTTGGCCCCAGCATTTT
size: .; V: TRBV11-2; D: .; J: TRBJ1-5; CDR3: CASSLSVMGDSNQPQHF; DNA: TGTGCCAGCTCACTATCGGTCATGGGGGATAGCAATCAGCCCCAGCATTTT
size: .; V: TRBV20-1; D: TRBD2; J: TRBJ2-3; CDR3: CSASMTSGSTNEQYF; DNA: TGCAGTGCTAGTATGACTAGCGGGAGTACCAATGAGCAGTATTTT